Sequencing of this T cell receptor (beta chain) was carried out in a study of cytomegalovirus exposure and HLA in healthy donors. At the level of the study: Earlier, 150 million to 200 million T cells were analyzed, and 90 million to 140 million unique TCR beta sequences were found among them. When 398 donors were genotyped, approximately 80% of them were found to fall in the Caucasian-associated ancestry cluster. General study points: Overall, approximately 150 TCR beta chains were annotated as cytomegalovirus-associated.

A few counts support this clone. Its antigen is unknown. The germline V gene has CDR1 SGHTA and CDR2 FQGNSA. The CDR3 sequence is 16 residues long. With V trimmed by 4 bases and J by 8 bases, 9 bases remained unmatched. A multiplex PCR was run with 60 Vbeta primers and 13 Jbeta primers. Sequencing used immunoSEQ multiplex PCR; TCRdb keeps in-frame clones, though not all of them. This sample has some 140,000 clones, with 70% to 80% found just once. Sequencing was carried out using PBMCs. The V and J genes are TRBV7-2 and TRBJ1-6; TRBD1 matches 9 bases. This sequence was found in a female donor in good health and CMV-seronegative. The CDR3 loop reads CASSYGAGQGHSPLHF. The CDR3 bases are TGTGCCAGCAGCTACGGGGCGGGACAGGGCCATTCACCCCTCCACTTT. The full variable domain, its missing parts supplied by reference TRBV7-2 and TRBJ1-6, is GAGVSQSPSNKVTEKGKDVELRCDPISGHTALYWYRQSLGQGLEFLIYFQGNSAPDKSGLPSDRFSAERTGGSVSTLTIQRTQQEDSAVYLCASSYGAGQGHSPLHFGNGTRLTVT.